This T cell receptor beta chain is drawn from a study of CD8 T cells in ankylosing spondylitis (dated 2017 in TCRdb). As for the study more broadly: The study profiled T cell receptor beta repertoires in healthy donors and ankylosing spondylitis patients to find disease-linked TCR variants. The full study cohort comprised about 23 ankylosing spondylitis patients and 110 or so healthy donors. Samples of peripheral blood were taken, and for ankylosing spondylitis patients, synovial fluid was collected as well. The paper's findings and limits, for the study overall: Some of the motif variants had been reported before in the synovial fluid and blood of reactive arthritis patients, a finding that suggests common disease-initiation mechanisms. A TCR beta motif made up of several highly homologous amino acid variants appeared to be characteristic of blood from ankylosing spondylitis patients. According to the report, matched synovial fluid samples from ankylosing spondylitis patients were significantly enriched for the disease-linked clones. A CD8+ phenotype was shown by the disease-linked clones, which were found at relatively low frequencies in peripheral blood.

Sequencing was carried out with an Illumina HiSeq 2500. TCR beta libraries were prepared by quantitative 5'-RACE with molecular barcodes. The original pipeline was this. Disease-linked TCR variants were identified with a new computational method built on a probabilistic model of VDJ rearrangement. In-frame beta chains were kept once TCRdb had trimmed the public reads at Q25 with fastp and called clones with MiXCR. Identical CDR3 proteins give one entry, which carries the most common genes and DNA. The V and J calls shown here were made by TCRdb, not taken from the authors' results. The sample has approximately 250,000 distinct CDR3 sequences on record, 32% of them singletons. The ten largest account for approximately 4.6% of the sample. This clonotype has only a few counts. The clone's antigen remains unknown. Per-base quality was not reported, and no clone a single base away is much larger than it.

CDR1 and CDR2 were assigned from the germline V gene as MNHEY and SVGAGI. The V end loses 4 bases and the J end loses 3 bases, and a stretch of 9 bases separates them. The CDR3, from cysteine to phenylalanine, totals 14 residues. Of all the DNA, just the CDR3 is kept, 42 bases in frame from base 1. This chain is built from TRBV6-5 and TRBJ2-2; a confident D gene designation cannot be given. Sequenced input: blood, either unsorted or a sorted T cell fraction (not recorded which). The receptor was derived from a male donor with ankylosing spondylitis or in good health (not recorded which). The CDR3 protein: CASSWTPDTGELFF. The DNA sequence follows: TGTGCCAGCAGTTGGACCCCGGACACCGGGGAGCTGTTTTTT.